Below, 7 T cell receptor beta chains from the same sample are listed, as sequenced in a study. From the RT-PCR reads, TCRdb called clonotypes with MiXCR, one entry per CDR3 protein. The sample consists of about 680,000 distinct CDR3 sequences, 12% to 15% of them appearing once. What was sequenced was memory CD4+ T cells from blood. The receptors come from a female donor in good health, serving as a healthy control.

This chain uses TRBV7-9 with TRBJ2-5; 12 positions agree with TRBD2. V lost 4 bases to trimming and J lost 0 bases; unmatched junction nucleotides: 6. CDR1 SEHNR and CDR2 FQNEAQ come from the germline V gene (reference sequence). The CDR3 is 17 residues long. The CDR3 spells CASSSTLAGGYQETQYF. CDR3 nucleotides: TGTGCCAGCAGCTCTACTCTAGCGGGGGGGTACCAAGAGACCCAGTACTTC.

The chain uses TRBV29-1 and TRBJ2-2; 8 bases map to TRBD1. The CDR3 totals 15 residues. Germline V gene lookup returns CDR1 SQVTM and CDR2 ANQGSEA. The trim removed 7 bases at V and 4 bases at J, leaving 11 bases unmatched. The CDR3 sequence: CSGSQTGVGTGELFF. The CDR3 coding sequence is TGCAGCGGGTCCCAGACAGGGGTGGGCACCGGGGAGCTGTTTTTT.

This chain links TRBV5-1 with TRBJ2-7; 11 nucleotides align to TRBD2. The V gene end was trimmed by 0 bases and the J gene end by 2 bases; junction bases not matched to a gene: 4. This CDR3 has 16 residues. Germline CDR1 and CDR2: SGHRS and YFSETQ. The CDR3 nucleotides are TGCGCCAGCAGCTTGGCCCCGGGACTAGCGGCCTACGAGCAGTACTTC. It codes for CASSLAPGLAAYEQYF.

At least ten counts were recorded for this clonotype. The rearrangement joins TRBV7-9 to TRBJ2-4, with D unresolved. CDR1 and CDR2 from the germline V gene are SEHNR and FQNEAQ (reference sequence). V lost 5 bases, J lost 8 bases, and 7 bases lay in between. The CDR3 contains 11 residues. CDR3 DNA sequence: TGTGCCAGCAGCCCGCAGGACATTCAGTACTTC. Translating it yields CASSPQDIQYF.

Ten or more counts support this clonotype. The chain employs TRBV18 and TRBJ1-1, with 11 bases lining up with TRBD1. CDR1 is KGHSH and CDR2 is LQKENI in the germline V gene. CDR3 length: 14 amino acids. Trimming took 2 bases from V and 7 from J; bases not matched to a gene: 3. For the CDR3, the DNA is TGTGCCAGCTCACCAAGGACAGGGGGCGATGAAGCTTTCTTT. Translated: CASSPRTGGDEAFF.

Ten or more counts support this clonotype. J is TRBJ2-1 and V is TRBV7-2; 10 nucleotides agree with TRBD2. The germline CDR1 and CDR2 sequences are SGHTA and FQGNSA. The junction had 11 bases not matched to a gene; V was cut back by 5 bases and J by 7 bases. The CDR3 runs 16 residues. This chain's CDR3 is CASSAASGGAMNEQFF. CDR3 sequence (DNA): TGTGCCAGCAGCGCTGCAAGCGGGGGGGCCATGAATGAGCAGTTCTTC.

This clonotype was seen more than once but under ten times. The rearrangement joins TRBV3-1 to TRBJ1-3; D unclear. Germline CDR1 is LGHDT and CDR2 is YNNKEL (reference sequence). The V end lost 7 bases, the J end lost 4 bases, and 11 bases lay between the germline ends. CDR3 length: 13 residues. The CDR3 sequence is CASTGRGGNTIYF. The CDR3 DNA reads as TGTGCCAGCACCGGTAGAGGCGGAAACACCATATATTTT.